The 19 T cell receptor beta chains below all came from one sample that was sequenced in a study of molecular identifiers for immune sequencing clone quantification. TCRdb called the PCR reads again in MiXCR, with one record for every CDR3 protein. The sample lists fewer than 15,000 distinct CDR3 sequences, around 17% seen once, with 1.5% to 2% in the top ten. The sample comprised naive CD8+ T cells from blood, with Jurkat cell RNA spiked in. Sample subset: FACS-sorted CD8+CD4-CCR7+CD45RA+ naive T cells. The origin of the receptors is a human donor in good health. Some libraries in this study had Jurkat cell RNA spiked in.

This clonotype has a count of ten or more. The CDR3 loop reads CASSSSDRGFYNSPLHF. In nucleotides, the CDR3 is TGTGCCAGCAGCAGTTCAGACAGGGGATTTTATAATTCACCCCTCCACTTT. This chain links TRBV5-6 with TRBJ1-6, with 8 bases identical to TRBD1. V gave up 4 bases and J gave up 4 bases; unmatched junction bases: 10. The CDR3 loop spans 17 amino acids. The germline V gene encodes CDR1 SGHDT and CDR2 YYEEEE.

This clonotype was recorded at least ten times. J is TRBJ1-5 and V is TRBV28; D is perhaps TRBD1 (6 bases). The germline V and J ends were trimmed by 5 bases and 3 bases, with 20 bases remaining between them. Germline CDR1 is MDHEN and CDR2 is SYDVKM. This CDR3 spans 17 amino acids. The CDR3 region has the DNA TGTGCCAGCAGTCCGGGGGGGGCACGGGGGACCAATCAGCCCCAGCATTTT. This translates into CASSPGGARGTNQPQHF.

The V call is TRBV21-1, the J call TRBJ2-1. TRBV21-1 is a recognized pseudogene. The CDR3 length is 16 residues. The CDR3 coding sequence is TGTGCCAGCAGCGATCGCTCGCCGAGGCGGTCGGATGAGCAGTTCTTC. This sequence encodes CASSDRSPRRSDEQFF.

This clonotype is labeled as medium-sized. This chain links TRBV29-1 with TRBJ1-1; no definite D call. Trimming cost V 4 bases and J 2 bases, with 8 bases left between them. The CDR3 loop spans 12 amino acids. Germline assignment: CDR1 SQVTM and CDR2 ANQGSEA. CDR3 in DNA: TGCAGCGTTGTAGGAAGAAACACTGAAGCTTTCTTT. It specifies CSVVGRNTEAFF.

This clonotype is medium-sized within its sample. This sequence joins TRBV3-1 and TRBJ1-5; D unresolved. Germline CDR1 and CDR2: LGHDT and YNNKEL (reference sequence). The CDR3 is 15 residues long. Trimming left V 0 bases short and J 3 bases short, with 9 bases between. The CDR3 region is CASSQDWAPNQPQHF. The CDR3 nucleotides read TGTGCCAGCAGCCAAGATTGGGCCCCCAATCAGCCCCAGCATTTT. The whole variable domain, filled in from reference TRBV3-1 and TRBJ1-5, reads DTAVSQTPKYLVTQMGNDKSIKCEQNLGHDTMYWYKQDSKKFLKIMFSYNNKELIINETVPNRFSPKSPDKAHLNLHINSLELGDSAVYFCASSQDWAPNQPQHFGDGTRLSIL.

By sample fraction, this clonotype is medium-sized. The DNA for the CDR3 is TGCGCCAGCAGCCTCCGACTAGCGGGAAGCTACGAGCAGTACTTC. This gives the protein CASSLRLAGSYEQYF. This chain links TRBV4-1 with TRBJ2-7; TRBD2 aligns across 11 bases. Germline-derived CDR1 and CDR2 are MGHRA and YSYEKL. The CDR3 is 15 amino acids. Trimming at V came to 4 bases and at J to 3 bases, leaving 5 bases not matched to a gene.

This clonotype is labeled medium-sized. J is TRBJ1-5 and V is TRBV23-1, with D uncertain. TRBV23-1 is annotated as an ORF whose role is uncertain. Trimming left V 1 base short and J 4 bases short, with 11 bases between. The CDR3 spans 15 residues. Here the CDR3 reads CASSQFDTLNQPQHF. The CDR3 DNA reads TGCGCCAGCAGTCAATTCGACACATTAAATCAGCCCCAGCATTTT.

Ten or more counts support this clonotype. V and J are TRBV5-6 and TRBJ2-7; D possibly corresponds to TRBD1 (6 bases). CDR1 SGHDT and CDR2 YYEEEE come from the germline V gene. The CDR3 is 13 amino acids. Deletions cut 2 bases from V and 2 bases from J, with 8 bases between. The CDR3 DNA sequence: TGTGCCAGCAGCTTCGGACAGCCCTACGAGCAGTACTTC. This gives the protein CASSFGQPYEQYF.

Notes on this clonotype: A much larger clone is a single base away; this may be a read error. This chain joins TRBV7-8 and TRBJ2-7; TRBD2 matches at 7 bases. Germline CDR1 is SGHVS and CDR2 is FQNEAQ. The CDR3 extends over 13 amino acids. CDR3 coding DNA: TGTGCCAGCAGCTGGGGGGGGTCCTACGAGCAGAACTTC. Its translation: CASSWGGSYEQNF. The complete variable domain, with remaining parts taken from reference TRBV7-8 and TRBJ2-7, reads GAGVSQSPRYKVAKRGQDVALRCDPISGHVSLFWYQQALGQGPEFLTYFQNEAQLDKSGLPSDRFFAERPEGSVSTLKIQRTQQEDSAVYLCASSWGGSYEQNFGPGTRLTVT.

This chain joins TRBV6-2 or TRBV6-3 and TRBJ2-1; D may match TRBD1 or TRBD2 (5 bases each). Germline V gene data show CDR1 as MNHEY and CDR2 as SVGEGT. The CDR3 has 14 residues. The V end was cut by 4 bases, the J end by 2 bases, with 9 bases between. The CDR3 coding sequence is TGTGCCAGCAGTTTGTGGGGACCCTACAATGAGCAGTTCTTC. As protein: CASSLWGPYNEQFF.

This clonotype was seen ten or more times. V and J are TRBV28 and TRBJ2-1, with D unresolved. The V gene's germline CDR1 is MDHEN and CDR2 SYDVKM. The CDR3 has 12 residues. V lost 5 bases to trimming and J lost 8 bases, with 10 bases between them. The CDR3 sequence: CASSVWIHEQFF. CDR3 bases: TGTGCCAGCAGTGTCTGGATACATGAGCAGTTCTTC.

Judged by abundance, this clonotype is medium-sized. This sequence joins TRBV6-6 and TRBJ2-1; D possibly corresponds to TRBD2 (5 bases). Germline V gene lookup returns CDR1 MNHNY and CDR2 SVGAGI (reference sequence). The CDR3 totals 17 residues. Trimming took off 6 bases at V and 4 bases at J, with 22 bases between the two ends. CDR3 bases: TGTGCCAGCAGCCCCCTAGCCGTGGGTAACCATTACAATGAGCAGTTCTTC. Translating gives CASSPLAVGNHYNEQFF.

The chain joins TRBV11-2 to TRBJ1-1; maybe TRBD1 (5 bases). The CDR3 consists of 11 residues. V dropped 5 bases and J dropped 12 bases, with 13 bases sitting between them. Germline V CDR1 and CDR2: SGHAT, FQNNGV. The DNA of the CDR3 is TGTGCCAGCAGCCGACGGGGGACGTCTTTCTTT. Its protein product is CASSRRGTSFF. Looking up the rest from reference TRBV11-2 and TRBJ1-1 gives the full variable domain: EAGVAQSPRYKIIEKRQSVAFWCNPISGHATLYWYQQILGQGPKLLIQFQNNGVVDDSQLPKDRFSAERLKGVDSTLKIQPAKLEDSAVYLCASSRRGTSFFGQGTRLTVV.

This clonotype was seen ten or more times. V is TRBV5-1 and J is TRBJ2-7; 12 nucleotides match TRBD1. V lost 2 bases and J lost 1; bases outside the gene matches: 4. This CDR3 has 16 residues. Germline CDR1 is SGHRS and CDR2 is YFSETQ. CDR3 nucleotides: TGCGCCAGCAGCTTTACGGGACAGGGGGCTTCCTACGAGCAGTACTTC. Amino acids: CASSFTGQGASYEQYF.

This clonotype turned up a few times. This sequence may be a read error, since a much larger clone differs from it by one base. The chain employs TRBV9 and TRBJ2-2, with D maybe TRBD2 (5 bases). This CDR3 comprises 16 residues. Germline V lookup: CDR1 SGDLS, CDR2 YYNGEE. Here the CDR3 reads CASSVEVPTNTGELLF. The CDR3 DNA sequence: TGTGCCAGCAGCGTAGAGGTCCCCACGAACACCGGGGAGCTGCTTTTT.

Comments on this clonotype: This may be a read error, as it is one base from a much larger clone. The gene calls are TRBV2 and TRBJ1-1, with TRBD1 identical over 7 bases. With 3 bases clipped from V and 10 bases from J, the junction kept 26 bases outside the gene matches. The CDR3 loop spans 19 amino acids. Germline values: CDR1 SNHLY, CDR2 FYNNEI. The CDR3 DNA reads as TGTGCCAGCAGTGATATCCCCGTCGTAGAAGAGACGGCTCAGGGGGGAGCTTTCTTT. As protein: CASSDIPVVEETAQGGAFF.

Comments on this clonotype: Just one base apart from a much larger clone, this may be a read error. The gene calls are TRBV19 and TRBJ2-7, with D perhaps matching TRBD1 (5 bases). CDR1 and CDR2 (germline): LNHDA, SQIVND (reference sequence). This CDR3 region has 15 residues. V shed 4 bases and J shed 3 bases, with 16 bases lying between them. The CDR3 sequence: CASSTPVRGFYEQYF. The CDR3 DNA reads TGTGCCAGTAGTACCCCGGTAAGGGGCTTCTACGAGCAGTACTTC.

This clonotype is medium-sized within its sample. The rearrangement uses TRBV28 and TRBJ1-1; 7 bases fit TRBD1. CDR1 MDHEN and CDR2 SYDVKM come from the germline V gene. V lost 1 base and J lost 6; bases outside the gene matches: 5. This CDR3 is 14 amino acids long. The CDR3 region has the DNA TGTGCCAGCAGTTTATACGGGACAGCCTCTGAAGCTTTCTTT. It codes for CASSLYGTASEAFF.

This chain uses TRBV20-1 with TRBJ2-1; 8 nucleotides match TRBD2. Germline assignment: CDR1 DFQATT and CDR2 SNEGSKA (reference sequence). V gave up 6 bases and J gave up 9 bases; unmatched junction bases: 10. The CDR3 has 13 residues. The CDR3: CSAPGLVVGEQFF. The CDR3 region has the DNA TGCAGTGCACCGGGACTAGTGGTGGGTGAGCAGTTCTTC.